A single sample is the source of the 11 T cell receptor beta chains below, sequenced in a study of cytomegalovirus exposure and HLA in healthy donors (dated by TCRdb to 2016 to 2017). The library came from the immunoSEQ multiplex PCR assay. For the multiplex PCR, a mixture combining 60 forward primers for TCR Vbeta segments and 13 reverse primers for TCR Jbeta segments was used. TCRdb took this table from immuneACCESS and kept in-frame rearrangements with V and J called. Such tables lack part of the clones; where checked against another copy, unresolved V genes explain under half of the gap, and the rest is unexplained. This sample holds 75,000 to 100,000 clones; 73% were observed only once. The ten largest clonotypes hold less than 4% of the sample. The sample taken for sequencing was PBMCs. Receptors originate from a middle-aged man in good health and CMV-seronegative.

This clone was detected a few times. The chain couples TRBV6-5 to TRBJ1-1; tentatively, D is TRBD1 (6 bases). The germline gives CDR1 MNHEY, CDR2 SVGAGI. V shed 6 bases and J shed 5 bases, with 16 bases lying between them. CDR3 length: 14 amino acids. The CDR3 is CASSDTGSDTEAFF. CDR3 sequence (DNA): TGTGCCAGCAGCGACACAGGGTCCGATACTGAAGCTTTCTTT.

J is TRBJ1-2 and V is TRBV28, with 7 bases aligning to TRBD1. This CDR3 is built from 12 residues. Germline CDR1 MDHEN, CDR2 SYDVKM. The V gene end was trimmed by 10 bases and the J gene end by 5 bases; junction bases not matched to a gene: 7. The CDR3 sequence is CATTGESYGYTF. The CDR3 nucleotides are TGTGCCACAACAGGGGAATCTTATGGCTACACCTTC.

As regards this clone: This specimen includes other DNA sequences encoding the same CDR3. The chain recombines TRBV5-6 with TRBJ1-2; no clear D gene. Germline CDR1 and CDR2: SGHDT and YYEEEE. The length of the CDR3 is 12 residues. The germline V and J ends were trimmed by 1 base and 4 bases, with 5 bases remaining between them. CDR3 protein: CASSLPGYGYTF. The CDR3 nucleotides read TGTGCCAGCAGCTTGCCAGGCTATGGCTACACCTTC. Together with reference TRBV5-6 and TRBJ1-2, the CDR3 gives the full variable domain: DAGVTQSPTHLIKTRGQQVTLRCSPKSGHDTVSWYQQALGQGPQFIFQYYEEEERQRGNFPDRFSGHQFPNYSSELNVNALLLGDSALYLCASSLPGYGYTFGSGTRLTVV.

The CDR3 protein is CASSPTGGDTQYF. CDR3 nucleotide sequence: TGTGCCAGCAGCCCGACAGGGGGAGATACGCAGTATTTT. The V gene is TRBV11-2, the J gene TRBJ2-3; 9 positions agree with TRBD1. CDR1 is SGHAT and CDR2 is FQNNGV in the germline V gene. The CDR3 loop spans 13 amino acids. The V gene end was trimmed by 5 bases and the J gene end by 5 bases; junction bases not matched to a gene: 2.

The rearrangement uses TRBV19 and TRBJ1-5, with D possibly TRBD1 on 6 matching bases. This CDR3 contains 13 residues. The V end lost 5 bases, the J end lost 4 bases, and 9 bases lay between the germline ends. Germline CDR1 reads LNHDA; CDR2 reads SQIVND (reference sequence). CDR3 region: CASSYRENQPQHF. The CDR3 DNA reads TGTGCCAGTAGTTACAGGGAAAATCAGCCCCAGCATTTT.

The chain has TRBV4-2 and TRBJ2-3; D gene unclear. Germline CDR1 is LGHNA and CDR2 is YNFKEQ. V gave up 0 bases and J gave up 6 bases, with 10 bases separating them. The CDR3 runs to 14 residues. The CDR3 protein is CASSQEPSGDTQYF. CDR3 sequence (DNA): TGTGCCAGCAGCCAAGAGCCCTCCGGGGATACGCAGTATTTT.

The chain links TRBV15 to TRBJ2-7, with a tentative D call TRBD1 (6 bases). V lost 0 bases and J 4 bases, leaving 19 bases between the germline ends. This CDR3 comprises 17 residues. Germline V gives CDR1 LNHNV, CDR2 YYDKDF (reference sequence). CDR3 nucleotides: TGTGCCACCAGCAGAGAGGGGGTTGGACAGAAATTTTACGAGCAGTACTTC. Encoded protein: CATSREGVGQKFYEQYF.

In this sample, this clone turned up once. The V and J genes are TRBV29-1 and TRBJ1-1; TRBD1 aligns across 7 bases. The CDR3 contains 12 residues. Germline V CDR1 and CDR2: SQVTM, ANQGSEA. The junction had 7 bases not matched to a gene; V was cut back by 8 bases and J by 4 bases. The CDR3 sequence is CSITNRGTEAFF. Here the CDR3 DNA reads TGCAGCATCACCAACAGGGGCACTGAAGCTTTCTTT.

The rearrangement uses TRBV7-2 and TRBJ2-7; 8 bases fit TRBD1. V was clipped by 5 bases and J by 1 base; unmatched bases: 13. This CDR3 comprises 17 residues. The germline V gene encodes CDR1 SGHTA and CDR2 FQGNSA. The DNA for the CDR3 is TGTGCCAGCAGCGCGAAACTCGGACAGGGTCATTCCTACGAGCAGTACTTC. Its protein is CASSAKLGQGHSYEQYF.

This chain joins TRBV4-1 and TRBJ2-7; 9 nucleotides line up with TRBD1. Trimming removed 5 bases from V and 5 bases from J; junction bases left unmatched: 10. The germline gives CDR1 MGHRA, CDR2 YSYEKL. CDR3 length: 15 residues. The CDR3 bases are TGCGCCAGCAGCTTCCCGGGACAGGGAATACACGAGCAGTACTTC. Its translation: CASSFPGQGIHEQYF.

This clone has a single count. V and J are TRBV5-1 and TRBJ2-2; TRBD1 aligns across 8 bases. Germline trimming cut 2 bases from V and 2 bases from J; bases unmatched to any gene: 8. The V gene's germline CDR1 is SGHRS and CDR2 YFSETQ. The CDR3 is 17 amino acids. CDR3 bases: TGCGCCAGCAGCTTAACACAGGGACAGGAAAACACCGGGGAGCTGTTTTTT. It codes for CASSLTQGQENTGELFF. The variable domain in full, completed from reference TRBV5-1 and TRBJ2-2, reads KAGVTQTPRYLIKTRGQQVTLSCSPISGHRSVSWYQQTPGQGLQFLFEYFSETQRNKGNFPGRFSGRQFSNSRSEMNVSTLELGDSALYLCASSLTQGQENTGELFFGEGSRLTVL.